This TCR beta chain originates from a study of T-cell reconstitution after alpha-beta-depleted transplantation in children listed by TCRdb under 2016. Background on the whole study: T-cell immune reconstitution after TCRalphabeta/CD19-depleted allogeneic hematopoietic cell transplantation in children was quantitatively tracked in the study by means of TCR repertoire profiling.

In this sample, this clonotype turned up many times. The specificity of this receptor is unknown. The input lacks base qualities; no much larger clone sits a single base away. Library generation was performed with PCR. The instrument was an Illumina HiSeq 2500. TCR libraries were prepared with molecular barcoding, using unique molecular identifiers to normalize TCRbeta repertoire quantification. Using fastp trimming at Q25 and MiXCR clonotype assembly, TCRdb reanalyzed the public sequencing data and kept in-frame beta chains. Each CDR3 protein gets just one entry, which takes the most common genes and DNA from the rows behind it. The sample records more than 150,000 distinct CDR3 sequences, more than 12% of which are singletons. Around 14% of the sample rests with the top ten. The clonotype comes from a human donor who donated a stem cell graft to a child with acute lymphoblastic leukemia. Sequenced material: PBMCs from the stem cell graft donor, taken from the stem cell graft.

The CDR3 is CASSLLGTSGTWTDTQYF. The sequence in DNA is TGTGCCAGCAGCTTATTGGGGACTAGCGGGACGTGGACAGATACGCAGTATTTT. Recombination joined TRBV11-1 with TRBJ2-3, and 13 junctional nucleotides match TRBD2. CDR1 and CDR2, looked up from the germline V gene (reference sequence), are SGHAT and FQDESV. V trim: 2 bases; J trim: 3 bases; unmatched bases: 8. The CDR3 contains 18 residues, cysteine and phenylalanine counted. Only CDR3 DNA remains: 54 bases, in frame from the first base.